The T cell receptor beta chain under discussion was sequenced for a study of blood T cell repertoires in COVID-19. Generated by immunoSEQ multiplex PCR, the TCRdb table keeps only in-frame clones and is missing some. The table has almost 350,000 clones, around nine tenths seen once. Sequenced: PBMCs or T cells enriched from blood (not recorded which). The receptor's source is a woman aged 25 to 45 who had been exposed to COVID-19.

The CDR3 DNA reads as TGCGCCAGCAGCCAAGACCCGACAGGGGGCACTAGGGAGACCCAGTACTTC. This codes for CASSQDPTGGTRETQYF. The chain recombines TRBV4-1 with TRBJ2-5; TRBD1 aligns across 10 bases. After removal of 0 bases from V and 5 bases from J, the junction contained 9 bases not matched to a gene. The CDR3 extends over 17 amino acids. Germline V gene lookup returns CDR1 MGHRA and CDR2 YSYEKL.